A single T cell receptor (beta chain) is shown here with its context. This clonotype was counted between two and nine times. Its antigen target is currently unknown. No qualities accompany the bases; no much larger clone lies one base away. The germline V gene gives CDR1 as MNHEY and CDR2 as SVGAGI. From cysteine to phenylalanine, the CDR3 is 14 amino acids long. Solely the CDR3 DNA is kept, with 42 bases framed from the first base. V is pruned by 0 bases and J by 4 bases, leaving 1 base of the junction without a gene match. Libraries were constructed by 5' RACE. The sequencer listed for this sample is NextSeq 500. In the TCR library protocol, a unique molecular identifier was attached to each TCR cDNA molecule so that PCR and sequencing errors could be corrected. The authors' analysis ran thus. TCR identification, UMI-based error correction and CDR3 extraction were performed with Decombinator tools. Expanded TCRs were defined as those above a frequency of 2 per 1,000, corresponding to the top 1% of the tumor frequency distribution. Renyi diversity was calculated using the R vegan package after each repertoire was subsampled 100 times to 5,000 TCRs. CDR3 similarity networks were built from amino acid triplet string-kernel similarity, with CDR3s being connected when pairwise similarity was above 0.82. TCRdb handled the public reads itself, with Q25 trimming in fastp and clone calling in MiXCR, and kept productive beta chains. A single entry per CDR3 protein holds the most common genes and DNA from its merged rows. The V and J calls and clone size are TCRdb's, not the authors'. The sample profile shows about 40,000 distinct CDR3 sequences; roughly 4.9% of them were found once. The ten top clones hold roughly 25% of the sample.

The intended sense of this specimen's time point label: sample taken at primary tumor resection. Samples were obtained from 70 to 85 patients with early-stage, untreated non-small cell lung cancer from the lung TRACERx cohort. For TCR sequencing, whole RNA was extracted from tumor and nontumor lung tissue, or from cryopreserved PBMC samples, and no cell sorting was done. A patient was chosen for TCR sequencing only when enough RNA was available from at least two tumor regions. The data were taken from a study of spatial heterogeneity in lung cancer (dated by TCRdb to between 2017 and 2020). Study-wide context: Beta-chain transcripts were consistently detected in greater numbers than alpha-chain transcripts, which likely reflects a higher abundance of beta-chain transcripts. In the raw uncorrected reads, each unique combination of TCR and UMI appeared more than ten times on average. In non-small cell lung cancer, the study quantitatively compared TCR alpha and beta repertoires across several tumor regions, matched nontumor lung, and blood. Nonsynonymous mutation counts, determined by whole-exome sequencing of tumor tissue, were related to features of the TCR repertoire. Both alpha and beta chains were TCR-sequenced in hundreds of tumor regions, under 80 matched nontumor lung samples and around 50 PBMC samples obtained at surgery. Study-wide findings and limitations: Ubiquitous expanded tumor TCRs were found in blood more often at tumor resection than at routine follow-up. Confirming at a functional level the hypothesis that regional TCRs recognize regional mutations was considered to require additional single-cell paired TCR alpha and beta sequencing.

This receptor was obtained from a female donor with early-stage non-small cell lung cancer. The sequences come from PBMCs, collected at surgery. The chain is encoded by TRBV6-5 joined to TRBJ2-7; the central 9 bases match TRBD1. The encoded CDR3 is CASSYSDRGYEQYF. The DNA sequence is TGTGCCAGCAGTTACTCTGACAGGGGGTACGAGCAGTACTTC.